This T cell receptor beta chain was observed in a study of OX40 agonist ivuxolimab in advanced cancers. Study summary: In this cohort, patients received ivuxolimab, an agonistic anti-OX40 (CD134) antibody. Notes on the study in general: Both CD4+ and CD8+ T cell populations in blood had undergone clonal expansion by week 6 at 0.1 to 3.0 mg/kg.

Data came from immunoSEQ multiplex PCR; TCRdb stores just in-frame clones and leaves some out. The top ten clones hold under 0.65% of a sample with around 100,000 clones, around 93% of them seen once. V lost 8 bases and J 5 bases, leaving 12 bases between the germline ends. Germline V lookup: CDR1 SNHLY, CDR2 FYNNEI. This CDR3 region has 12 residues. A note on this clone: Its antigen is not known.

The V call is TRBV2, the J call TRBJ1-2; no reliable D call. This receptor was taken from an adult with an advanced solid tumor such as melanoma, head and neck, liver or kidney cancer. Material: CD4+ or CD8+ T cells sorted from blood, obtained in a trial of the OX40 agonist ivuxolimab. CDR3 region: CASRADYYGYTF. The CDR3 DNA is TGTGCCAGCCGGGCGGACTATTATGGCTACACCTTC.